This T cell receptor beta chain was retrieved from a study of OX40 agonist ivuxolimab in advanced cancers. Turning to the study itself: Dose-escalation patients had hepatocellular carcinoma, melanoma, renal cell or head and neck cancer. Study results and limitations: Some nonresponders likewise displayed low normalized T-cell clonal expansion. Circulating CD4+ and CD8+ T cells showed clonal expansion by week 6 at 0.1 to 3.0 mg/kg.

Trimming took off 5 bases at V and 0 bases at J, with 11 bases between the two ends. CDR1 is WNHNN, CDR2 SYGVQD, per germline (reference sequence). The CDR3 length is 15 residues. Assay used: immunoSEQ multiplex PCR; TCRdb lists only in-frame clones, some missing. The sample has tens of thousands of clones; 90% to 95% are singletons. Comment on this clone: Its antigen is not known.

The sample here was CD4+ or CD8+ T cells sorted from blood, taken in a trial of the OX40 agonist ivuxolimab. This sequence joins TRBV10-1 and TRBJ1-5; D is undetermined. This receptor was identified in an adult with an advanced solid tumor such as melanoma, head and neck, liver or kidney cancer. CDR3 coding DNA: TGCGCCAGCAGTTGTCGGAAACTTAGCAATCAGCCCCAGCATTTT. Protein sequence: CASSCRKLSNQPQHF.